These 23 T cell receptor beta chains were all obtained from the same sample, sequenced in a study of blood T cell repertoires in COVID-19. Here immunoSEQ multiplex PCR was the method, and the copy in TCRdb shows in-frame clones only, minus some. The table lists 120,000 or so clones, 75% to 90% of them singletons, with 7.7% in the top ten. Sequenced sample: peripheral blood. All receptors come from a human donor in a cohort sampled during active COVID-19.

The chain links TRBV5-1 to TRBJ2-1; 7 nucleotides line up with TRBD2. CDR3 length: 16 residues. The germline CDR1 and CDR2 sequences are SGHRS and YFSETQ. With V trimmed by 0 bases and J by 7 bases, 10 bases remained unmatched. CDR3 sequence (DNA): TGCGCCAGCAGCTTGGCCGGGGCTAGCGGTGGGAATGAGCAGTTCTTC. Encoded protein: CASSLAGASGGNEQFF. Full variable domain (rest looked up from reference TRBV5-1 and TRBJ2-1): KAGVTQTPRYLIKTRGQQVTLSCSPISGHRSVSWYQQTPGQGLQFLFEYFSETQRNKGNFPGRFSGRQFSNSRSEMNVSTLELGDSALYLCASSLAGASGGNEQFFGPGTRLTVL.

The CDR3 sequence is CARSLGQRNTEAFF. In DNA form, the CDR3 reads TGTGCCAGAAGCTTGGGGCAGCGGAACACTGAAGCTTTCTTT. The chain is built from TRBV5-3 and TRBJ1-1; D unclear. TRBV5-3 is placed among ORFs of uncertain function. The CDR3 extends over 14 amino acids. V lost 0 bases to trimming and J lost 1 base, with 7 bases between them.

To note about this clone: In the same sample, other DNA sequences code for this CDR3. This chain uses TRBV3-1 (or the pseudogene TRBV3-2) with TRBJ2-3, with D perhaps matching TRBD2 (6 bases). The CDR3 has 15 amino acids. V was shortened by 1 base and J by 1 base, with 9 bases between the two germline ends. Looked up from germline, CDR1 is LGHDT and CDR2 is YNNKEL (reference sequence). The CDR3 here is CASSQGSGGTDTQYF. In DNA form, the CDR3 reads TGTGCCAGCAGCCAAGGCTCGGGGGGCACAGATACGCAGTATTTT.

The rearrangement joins TRBV4-1 to TRBJ2-1; 8 bases line up with TRBD2. Looked up from germline, CDR1 is MGHRA and CDR2 is YSYEKL. V lost 4 bases and J lost 0; bases outside the gene matches: 11. The CDR3 totals 18 residues. The CDR3 loop is CASSLGATGGFSYNEQFF. CDR3 coding DNA: TGCGCCAGCAGCCTCGGGGCAACGGGGGGGTTCTCCTACAATGAGCAGTTCTTC.

This chain connects TRBV7-9 to TRBJ1-4, with D uncertain. Germline CDR1 SEHNR, CDR2 FQNEAQ (reference sequence). V shed 0 bases and J shed 8 bases, with 13 bases lying between them. This CDR3 region has 15 residues. As DNA, the CDR3 is TGTGCCAGCAGCTTAGCGCAGGCTCGGGGAGAAAAACTGTTTTTT. Translating gives CASSLAQARGEKLFF.

V usage is TRBV3-1 (or the pseudogene TRBV3-2) and J usage is TRBJ2-7; no firm D call. CDR3 length: 13 residues. Per the germline V gene, CDR1 is LGHDT and CDR2 is YNNKEL (reference sequence). The V end was cut by 0 bases, the J end by 5 bases, with 8 bases between. CDR3: CASSQDLENEQYF. For the CDR3, the DNA is TGTGCCAGCAGCCAAGATCTTGAGAACGAGCAGTACTTC.

V usage is TRBV11-2 and J usage is TRBJ1-1; TRBD1 matches at 11 bases. The V and J ends lost 3 bases and 10 bases, in that order; junction bases with no gene match: 7. This CDR3 region has 14 residues. The germline V gene has CDR1 SGHAT and CDR2 FQNNGV. The CDR3 sequence is CASSFGTGGLSAFF. The CDR3 DNA reads TGTGCCAGCAGCTTTGGGACAGGGGGGCTATCAGCTTTCTTT.

The chain recombines TRBV6-5 with TRBJ2-7, with 8 bases aligning to TRBD2. V dropped 6 bases and J dropped 7; count of bases not matched to a gene: 14. The CDR3 runs to 15 residues. Germline V CDR1 and CDR2: MNHEY, SVGAGI. The CDR3 sequence: CASRVQAGASGEQYF. The CDR3, as DNA: TGTGCCAGCAGGGTCCAAGCGGGGGCTTCGGGGGAGCAGTACTTC.

The chain recombines TRBV5-6 with TRBJ1-2, with 9 nucleotides matching TRBD1. This CDR3 has 11 amino acids. The V and J ends lost 2 bases and 11 bases, in that order; junction bases with no gene match: 1. Germline V gives CDR1 SGHDT, CDR2 YYEEEE. In nucleotides, the CDR3 is TGTGCCAGCAGCTTAGGGACAGGGTACACCTTC. Translation gives CASSLGTGYTF. Looking up the rest from reference TRBV5-6 and TRBJ1-2 gives the full variable domain: DAGVTQSPTHLIKTRGQQVTLRCSPKSGHDTVSWYQQALGQGPQFIFQYYEEEERQRGNFPDRFSGHQFPNYSSELNVNALLLGDSALYLCASSLGTGYTFGSGTRLTVV.

V usage is TRBV11-3 and J usage is TRBJ1-2; D perhaps matches TRBD1 (6 bases). The CDR3 consists of 14 residues. CDR1 is SGHNT and CDR2 is YENEEA in the germline V gene. Trimming left V 0 bases short and J 4 bases short, with 9 bases between. The CDR3 loop is CASSLEGAVYGYTF. Written as DNA, the CDR3 is TGTGCCAGCAGCTTAGAGGGGGCGGTCTATGGCTACACCTTC.

This clone showed up just once. V gene TRBV24-1 combines with J gene TRBJ2-7, with 13 positions matching TRBD2. After removal of 4 bases from V and 2 bases from J, the junction contained 4 bases not matched to a gene. The CDR3 runs to 16 residues. From germline, CDR1 is KGHDR and CDR2 SFDVKD. The CDR3, as DNA: TGTGCCACCAGTGACCCGGGACTAGCGGGGACCTACGAGCAGTACTTC. This sequence encodes CATSDPGLAGTYEQYF.

This clone has just one count. This sequence joins TRBV10-1 and TRBJ2-1, with 8 bases identical to TRBD2. The trim removed 3 bases at V and 6 bases at J, leaving 10 bases unmatched. The length of the CDR3 is 16 residues. Germline values: CDR1 WNHNN, CDR2 SYGVQD (reference sequence). The CDR3 is CASSDSGTSNRNEQFF. The CDR3 coding sequence is TGCGCCAGCAGTGATTCCGGGACTAGTAATCGCAATGAGCAGTTCTTC.

V is TRBV9 and J is TRBJ2-1; tentatively, D is TRBD2 (7 bases). V shed 0 bases and J shed 8 bases, with 24 bases lying between them. Germline CDR1 SGDLS, CDR2 YYNGEE. CDR3 length equals 18 residues. CDR3 in DNA: TGTGCCAGCAGCGTAGAGGGGGGGACCTCCGTGTGGAGGGATGAGCAGTTCTTC. It is translated as CASSVEGGTSVWRDEQFF.

The V and J genes are TRBV5-1 and TRBJ2-5; TRBD1 matches at 10 bases. Germline V gene sequence: CDR1 SGHRS, CDR2 YFSETQ. The CDR3 runs 15 residues. V shed 7 bases, J shed 4 bases, and the junction held 10 bases outside the gene matches. CDR3 region: CASASTGQGVETQYF. CDR3 bases: TGCGCCAGCGCTTCAACCGGACAGGGGGTAGAGACCCAGTACTTC.

This clone turned up a few times. The J gene is TRBJ1-5, the V gene TRBV28; tentatively, D is TRBD1 (6 bases). Germline CDR1 and CDR2: MDHEN and SYDVKM. V dropped 3 bases and J dropped 6 bases, with 15 bases sitting between them. The CDR3 totals 15 residues. In DNA, the CDR3 is TGTGCCAGCAGTTTTATGTTGGGGGGGCCTCAGCCCCAGCATTTT. As protein: CASSFMLGGPQPQHF.

This clone was found a few times. The rearrangement joins TRBV19 to TRBJ2-2; D possibly corresponds to TRBD1 (5 bases). The CDR3 loop spans 14 amino acids. Per the germline V gene, CDR1 is LNHDA and CDR2 is SQIVND (reference sequence). The V and J ends lost 6 bases and 3 bases respectively, with 11 bases between them. This CDR3 is CASSRDRYTGELFF. Written as DNA, the CDR3 is TGTGCCAGTAGCCGCGACAGATACACCGGGGAGCTGTTTTTT.

The chain couples TRBV6-5 to TRBJ1-1, with D possibly being TRBD1 (5 bases). The CDR3 totals 13 residues. V gave up 6 bases and J gave up 5 bases, with 13 bases separating them. From germline, CDR1 is MNHEY and CDR2 SVGAGI. CDR3 nucleotides: TGTGCCAGCAGGACTCTCACAGGTACTGAAGCTTTCTTT. Translated: CASRTLTGTEAFF.

This clone was seen a handful of times. CDR3 coding DNA: TGCGCCAGCAGCTTGGATCAGGACATGTCACCCCTCCACTTT. Amino acid sequence: CASSLDQDMSPLHF. This chain connects TRBV5-1 to TRBJ1-6, with a possible D match to TRBD1 (5 bases). CDR1 and CDR2 from the germline V gene are SGHRS and YFSETQ. V gave up 0 bases and J gave up 10 bases, with 11 bases separating them. CDR3 length: 14 amino acids.

This rearrangement joins TRBV3-1 (or the pseudogene TRBV3-2) to TRBJ2-1, with 11 bases matching TRBD2. The CDR3 length is 15 residues. Trimming cost V 4 bases and J 4 bases; bases outside gene matches: 3. Per germline, CDR1 LGHDT and CDR2 YNNKEL (reference sequence). CDR3 bases: TGTGCCAGCAGCCGTCTAGCGGGGGGATACAATGAGCAGTTCTTC. It encodes CASSRLAGGYNEQFF.

The CDR3: CASSERRLEQFF. In nucleotides, the CDR3 is TGCGCCAGCAGTGAGAGGAGACTAGAGCAGTTCTTC. The chain combines TRBV10-2 with TRBJ2-1; maybe TRBD2 (5 bases). The CDR3 covers 12 residues. In germline, CDR1 is WSHSY, CDR2 SAAADI. V was shortened by 2 bases and J by 10 bases, with 9 bases between the two germline ends.

This clone was detected only once. The J gene is TRBJ1-2, the V gene TRBV10-3; D call uncertain. The germline V gene encodes CDR1 ENHRY and CDR2 SYGVKD. Trimming pared 0 bases from V and 4 bases from J, leaving 12 bases between. The CDR3 sequence is 15 residues long. CDR3 nucleotides: TGTGCCATCAGTGAGTCAGAGACGGGGTCCTATGGCTACACCTTC. Translated: CAISESETGSYGYTF.

This chain links TRBV29-1 with TRBJ1-1, with 9 bases aligning to TRBD1. In germline, CDR1 is SQVTM, CDR2 ANQGSEA. This CDR3 is built from 13 residues. The junction had 6 bases not matched to a gene; V was cut back by 6 bases and J by 4 bases. CDR3 region: CSVVQGAVTEAFF. In DNA form, the CDR3 reads TGCAGCGTGGTACAGGGGGCCGTCACTGAAGCTTTCTTT.

The chain couples TRBV7-9 to TRBJ2-5, with D possibly TRBD2 on 7 matching bases. The CDR3 has 14 amino acids. Trimming took off 3 bases at V and 5 bases at J, with 13 bases between the two ends. Germline CDR1 SEHNR, CDR2 FQNEAQ (reference sequence). Here the CDR3 reads CASSLGGLSETQYF. Written as DNA, the CDR3 is TGTGCCAGCAGCTTGGGGGGGCTATCCGAGACCCAGTACTTC.